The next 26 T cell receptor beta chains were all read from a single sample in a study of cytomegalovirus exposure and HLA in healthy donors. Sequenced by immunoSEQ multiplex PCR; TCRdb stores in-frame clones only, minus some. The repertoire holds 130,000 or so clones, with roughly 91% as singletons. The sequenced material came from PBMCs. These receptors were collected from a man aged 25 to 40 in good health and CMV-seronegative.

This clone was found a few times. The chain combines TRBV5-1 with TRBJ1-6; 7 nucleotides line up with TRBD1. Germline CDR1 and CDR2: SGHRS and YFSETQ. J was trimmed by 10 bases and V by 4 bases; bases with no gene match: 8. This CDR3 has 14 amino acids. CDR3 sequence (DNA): TGCGCCAGCAGCCCAGGACAGGTCGAATCACCCCTCCACTTT. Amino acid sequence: CASSPGQVESPLHF.

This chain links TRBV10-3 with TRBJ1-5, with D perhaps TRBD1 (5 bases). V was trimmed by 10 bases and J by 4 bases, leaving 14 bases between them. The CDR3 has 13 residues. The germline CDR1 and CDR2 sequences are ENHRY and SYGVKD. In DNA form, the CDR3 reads TGTGCCACTACCGGGGGAAGGAATCAGCCCCAGCATTTT. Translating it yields CATTGGRNQPQHF.

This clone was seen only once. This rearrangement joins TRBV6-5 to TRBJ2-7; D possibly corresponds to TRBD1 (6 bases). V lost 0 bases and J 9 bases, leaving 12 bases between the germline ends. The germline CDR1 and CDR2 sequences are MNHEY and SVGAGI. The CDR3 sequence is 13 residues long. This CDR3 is CASSYSGGYVQYF. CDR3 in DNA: TGTGCCAGCAGTTACTCTGGGGGCTATGTGCAGTACTTC.

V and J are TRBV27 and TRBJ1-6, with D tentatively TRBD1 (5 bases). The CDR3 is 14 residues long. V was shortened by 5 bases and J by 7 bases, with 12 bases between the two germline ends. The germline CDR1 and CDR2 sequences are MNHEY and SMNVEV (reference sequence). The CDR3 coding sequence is TGTGCCAGCAGTCCCCAGGGCTACAATTCACCCCTCCACTTT. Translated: CASSPQGYNSPLHF.

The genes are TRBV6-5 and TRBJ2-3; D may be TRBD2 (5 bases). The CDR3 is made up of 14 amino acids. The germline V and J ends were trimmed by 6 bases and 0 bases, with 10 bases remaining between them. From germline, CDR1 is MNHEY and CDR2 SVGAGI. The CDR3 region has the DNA TGTGCCAGCAGCTTTAGCGAGAGCACAGATACGCAGTATTTT. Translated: CASSFSESTDTQYF.

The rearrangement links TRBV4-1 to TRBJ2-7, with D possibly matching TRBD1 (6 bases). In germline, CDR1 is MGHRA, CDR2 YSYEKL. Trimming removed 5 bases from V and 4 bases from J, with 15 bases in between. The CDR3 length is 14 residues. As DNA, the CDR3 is TGCGCCAGCAGCAAAGGGCAGGGGCCATACGAGCAGTACTTC. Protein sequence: CASSKGQGPYEQYF.

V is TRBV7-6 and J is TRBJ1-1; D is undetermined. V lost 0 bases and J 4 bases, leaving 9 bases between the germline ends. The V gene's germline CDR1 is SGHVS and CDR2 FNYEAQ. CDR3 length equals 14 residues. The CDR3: CASSLARVGTEAFF. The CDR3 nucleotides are TGTGCCAGCAGCTTAGCGAGGGTGGGCACTGAAGCTTTCTTT.

The CDR3 coding sequence is TGTGCCAGCAGCCGGGGGTCGGGTTATGGCTACACCTTC. It yields the protein CASSRGSGYGYTF. The chain has TRBV5-8 and TRBJ1-2; possibly TRBD1 for D (5 bases). The CDR3 has 13 residues. Germline values: CDR1 SGHTS, CDR2 YDEGEE. Trimming stripped 4 bases from V and 5 bases from J, with 12 bases between.

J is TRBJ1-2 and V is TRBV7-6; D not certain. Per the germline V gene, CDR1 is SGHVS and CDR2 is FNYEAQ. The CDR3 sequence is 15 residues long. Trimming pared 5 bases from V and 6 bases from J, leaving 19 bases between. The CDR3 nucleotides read TGTGCCAGCAGCCCCGTAGATGTTAAACGGGATGGCTACACCTTC. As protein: CASSPVDVKRDGYTF.

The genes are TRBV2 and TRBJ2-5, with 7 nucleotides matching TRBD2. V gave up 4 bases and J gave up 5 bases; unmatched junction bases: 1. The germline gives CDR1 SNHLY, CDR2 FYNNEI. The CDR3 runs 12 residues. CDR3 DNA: TGTGCCAGCAGTGGACTAGCTGAGACCCAGTACTTC. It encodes CASSGLAETQYF.

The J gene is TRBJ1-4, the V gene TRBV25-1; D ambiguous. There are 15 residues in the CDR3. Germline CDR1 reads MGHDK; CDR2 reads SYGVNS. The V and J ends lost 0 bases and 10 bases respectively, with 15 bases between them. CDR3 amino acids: CASSEYVDEVGKLFF. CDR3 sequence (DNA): TGTGCCAGCAGTGAATATGTTGACGAGGTGGGAAAACTGTTTTTT.

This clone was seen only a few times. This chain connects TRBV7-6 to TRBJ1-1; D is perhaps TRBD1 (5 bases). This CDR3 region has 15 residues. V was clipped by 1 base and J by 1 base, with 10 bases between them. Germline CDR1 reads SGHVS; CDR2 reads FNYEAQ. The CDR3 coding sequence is TGTGCCAGCAGCTTAGTACAGGCCGGGAACACTGAAGCTTTCTTT. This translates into CASSLVQAGNTEAFF. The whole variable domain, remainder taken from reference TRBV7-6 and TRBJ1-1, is GAGVSQSPRYKVTKRGQDVALRCDPISGHVSLYWYRQALGQGPEFLTYFNYEAQQDKSGLPNDRFSAERPEGSISTLTIQRTEQRDSAMYRCASSLVQAGNTEAFFGQGTRLTVV.

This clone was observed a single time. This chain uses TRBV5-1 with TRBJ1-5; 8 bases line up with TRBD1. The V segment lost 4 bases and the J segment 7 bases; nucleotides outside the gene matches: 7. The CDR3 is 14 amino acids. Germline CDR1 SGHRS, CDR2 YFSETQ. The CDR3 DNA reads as TGCGCCAGCAGCGTGCAGGGGGCAGGGCAGCCCCAGCATTTT. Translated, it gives CASSVQGAGQPQHF.

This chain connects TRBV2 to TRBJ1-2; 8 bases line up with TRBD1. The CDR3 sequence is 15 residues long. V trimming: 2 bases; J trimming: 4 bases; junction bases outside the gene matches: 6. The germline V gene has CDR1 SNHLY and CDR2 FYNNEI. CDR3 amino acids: CASSEFPGGGYGYTF. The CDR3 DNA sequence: TGTGCCAGCAGTGAATTTCCAGGGGGCGGCTATGGCTACACCTTC.

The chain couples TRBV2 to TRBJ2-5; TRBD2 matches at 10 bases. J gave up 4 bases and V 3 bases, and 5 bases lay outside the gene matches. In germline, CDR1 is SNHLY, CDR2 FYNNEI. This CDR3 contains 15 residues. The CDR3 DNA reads TGTGCCAGCAGTGAGGGCATAGCGGGAGGAGAGACCCAGTACTTC. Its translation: CASSEGIAGGETQYF.

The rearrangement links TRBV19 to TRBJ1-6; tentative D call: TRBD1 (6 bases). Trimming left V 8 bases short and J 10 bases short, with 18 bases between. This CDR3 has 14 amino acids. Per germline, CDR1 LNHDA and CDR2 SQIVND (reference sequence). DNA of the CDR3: TGTGCCAGTGGCGTGGCAGGGGATTACTCACCCCTCCACTTT. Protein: CASGVAGDYSPLHF. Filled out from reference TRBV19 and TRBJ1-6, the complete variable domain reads DGGITQSPKYLFRKEGQNVTLSCEQNLNHDAMYWYRQDPGQGLRLIYYSQIVNDFQKGDIAEGYSVSREKKESFPLTVTSAQKNPTAFYLCASGVAGDYSPLHFGNGTRLTVT.

In DNA, the CDR3 is TGTGCCAGCAGCAATCCTCCGAGGGACACTGAAGCTTTCTTT. Amino acids: CASSNPPRDTEAFF. The chain links TRBV7-3 to TRBJ1-1; D is uncertain. V was cut by 5 bases and J by 3 bases, with 13 bases left in between. The CDR3 runs 14 residues. Germline V lookup: CDR1 SGHTA, CDR2 FQGTGA.

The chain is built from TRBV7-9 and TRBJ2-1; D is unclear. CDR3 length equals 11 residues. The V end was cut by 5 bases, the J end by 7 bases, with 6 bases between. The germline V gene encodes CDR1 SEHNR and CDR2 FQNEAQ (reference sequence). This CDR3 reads CASSPQNEQFF. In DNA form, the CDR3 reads TGTGCCAGCAGCCCACAGAATGAGCAGTTCTTC. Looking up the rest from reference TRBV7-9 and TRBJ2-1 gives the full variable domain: DTGVSQNPRHKITKRGQNVTFRCDPISEHNRLYWYRQTLGQGPEFLTYFQNEAQLEKSRLLSDRFSAERPKGSFSTLEIQRTEQGDSAMYLCASSPQNEQFFGPGTRLTVL.

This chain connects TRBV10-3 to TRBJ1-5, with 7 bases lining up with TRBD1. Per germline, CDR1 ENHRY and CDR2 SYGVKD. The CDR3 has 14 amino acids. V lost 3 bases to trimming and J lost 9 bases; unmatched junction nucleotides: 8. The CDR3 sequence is CAISDGQDARPQHF. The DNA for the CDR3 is TGTGCCATCAGTGACGGACAGGACGCACGGCCCCAGCATTTT.

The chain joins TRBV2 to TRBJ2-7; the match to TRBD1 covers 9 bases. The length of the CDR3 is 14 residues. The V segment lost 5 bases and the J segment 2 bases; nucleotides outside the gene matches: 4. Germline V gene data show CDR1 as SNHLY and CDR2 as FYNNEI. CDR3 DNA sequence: TGTGCCAGCAGTCGGGACAGGGAAACCTACGAGCAGTACTTC. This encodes CASSRDRETYEQYF.

The CDR3 bases are TGTGCCAGCAGCTTTTGGGTGGTCAGGGAAACGCGGGGCTACACCTTC. Encoded protein: CASSFWVVRETRGYTF. V and J are TRBV5-6 and TRBJ1-2; perhaps TRBD1 as D (5 bases). V dropped 2 bases and J dropped 8 bases, with 22 bases sitting between them. The CDR3 is made up of 16 amino acids. Germline CDR1 reads SGHDT; CDR2 reads YYEEEE.

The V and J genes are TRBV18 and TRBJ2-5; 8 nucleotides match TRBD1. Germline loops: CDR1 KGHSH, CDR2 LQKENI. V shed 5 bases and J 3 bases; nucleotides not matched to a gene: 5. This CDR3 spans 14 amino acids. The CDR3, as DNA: TGTGCCAGCTCAGTACAGGGGGTGAAAGAGACCCAGTACTTC. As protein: CASSVQGVKETQYF.

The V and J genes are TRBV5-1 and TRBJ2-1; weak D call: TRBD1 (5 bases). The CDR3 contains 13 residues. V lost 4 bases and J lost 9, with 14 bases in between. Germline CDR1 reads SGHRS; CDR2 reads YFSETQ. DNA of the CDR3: TGCGCCAGCAGCACACAGGCGTCCGGTGAGCAGTTCTTC. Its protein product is CASSTQASGEQFF. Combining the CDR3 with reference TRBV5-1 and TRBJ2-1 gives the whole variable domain KAGVTQTPRYLIKTRGQQVTLSCSPISGHRSVSWYQQTPGQGLQFLFEYFSETQRNKGNFPGRFSGRQFSNSRSEMNVSTLELGDSALYLCASSTQASGEQFFGPGTRLTVL.

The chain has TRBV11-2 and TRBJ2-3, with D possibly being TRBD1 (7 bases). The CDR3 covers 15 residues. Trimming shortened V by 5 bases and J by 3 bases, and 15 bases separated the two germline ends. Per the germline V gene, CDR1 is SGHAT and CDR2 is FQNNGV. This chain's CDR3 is CASSPRSGGTDTQYF. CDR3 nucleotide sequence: TGTGCCAGCAGCCCGAGATCAGGGGGGACAGATACGCAGTATTTT. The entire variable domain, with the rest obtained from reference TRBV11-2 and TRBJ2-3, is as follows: EAGVAQSPRYKIIEKRQSVAFWCNPISGHATLYWYQQILGQGPKLLIQFQNNGVVDDSQLPKDRFSAERLKGVDSTLKIQPAKLEDSAVYLCASSPRSGGTDTQYFGPGTRLTVL.

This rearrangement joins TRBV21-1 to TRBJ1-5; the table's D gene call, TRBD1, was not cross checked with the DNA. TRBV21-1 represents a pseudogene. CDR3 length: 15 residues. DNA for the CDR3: TGTGCCAGCAGCAAAGTTCAACAGTTCAATCAGCCCCAGCATTTT. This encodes CASSKVQQFNQPQHF.

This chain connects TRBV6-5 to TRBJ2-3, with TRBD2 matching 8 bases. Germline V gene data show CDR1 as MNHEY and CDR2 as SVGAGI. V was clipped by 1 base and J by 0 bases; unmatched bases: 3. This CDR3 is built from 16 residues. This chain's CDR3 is CASSYFLAGSTDTQYF. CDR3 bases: TGTGCCAGCAGTTACTTCCTAGCGGGTAGCACAGATACGCAGTATTTT.